The source of this T cell receptor beta chain is a study of T-cell reconstitution after alpha-beta-depleted transplantation in children. Study-wide results and limits: At around two months after transplant, the alpha-beta T cells were reportedly derived from several hundred expanded clones that came from non-depleted graft cells.

Losses at the gene ends were 4 bases for V and 9 bases for J; bases not matched to a gene: 9. The CDR3 loop spans 12 amino acids. CDR1 and CDR2 (germline): GTSNPN, SVGIG (reference sequence). Turning to this clonotype: As yet, its antigen is unknown.

A library of TCRbeta sequences, prepared with unique molecular identifiers, was generated. TCRdb analysed the PCR reads with MiXCR anew, one entry per CDR3 protein. The sample has about 980,000 distinct CDR3 sequences; around 30% are singletons. The clonotype originates from a boy in the first two years of life who had a stem cell transplant for SCID, so the T cells may come from the graft donor. Sequenced here: PBMCs, mostly from graft donor cells, sampled 360 days after TCRalphabeta/CD19-depleted stem cell transplant. This chain uses TRBV30 with TRBJ2-7; 7 nucleotides align to TRBD1. For the CDR3, the DNA is TGTGCCTGGAAGAAGTATGGGGACAGGCAGTACTTC. This codes for CAWKKYGDRQYF.